This TCR beta chain was obtained from a study of shared clonotypes between healthy human individuals. Assay runs were performed at deep level. The method was immunoSEQ multiplex PCR; TCRdb's version includes in-frame clones alone and lacks a portion of them. The sample holds nearly 750,000 clones, 55% to 75% seen once. Germline V gene sequence: CDR1 SGHTA, CDR2 FQGNSA. The CDR3 covers 15 residues. Deletions cut 4 bases from V and 0 bases from J, with 11 bases between. Findings and limits, study-wide: Naive subsets generally exceeded memory subsets in estimated richness. Non-shared clonotypes had lower generation probabilities than clonotypes shared by all four sorted-subset donors. Several donors shared around 5% of their naive CD4 clonotypes.

Concerning this clone itself: Antigen specificity is unknown.

Sample: memory CD4+ T cells sorted from blood. As for subset: CD45RA-negative fraction. The clonotype was recovered from a woman aged 25-40 years in good health. The chain employs TRBV7-2 and TRBJ2-3; the D call may be TRBD1 or TRBD2 (5 bases each). CDR3 DNA: TGTGCCAGCAGCTGGGGCTCTAGCAGCACAGATACGCAGTATTTT. This translates into CASSWGSSSTDTQYF.